The 14 T cell receptor beta chains below come from one sample, sequenced in a study of CD8+CD57+ T cells in acquired aplastic anemia. Profiles of TCR beta VDJ and CDR3 were generated from a genomic DNA template. TCRdb called the reads again in MiXCR, with one record for every CDR3 protein. This sample carries roughly 180,000 distinct CDR3 sequences, about 64% of them seen once, and the ten largest clones take 40% to 55%. Sequencing was done on a sample of sorted CD4+, CD8+, or CD8+CD57+ T cells (not recorded which) from PBMCs. These receptors all come from a human donor with severe aplastic anemia or a healthy control (not recorded which).

The chain is built from TRBV7-2 and TRBJ1-6; D is perhaps TRBD1 (6 bases). The germline gives CDR1 SGHTA, CDR2 FQGNSA. The CDR3 length is 14 residues. The V and J ends lost 2 bases and 7 bases respectively, with 9 bases between them. The CDR3 sequence is CASSLRDTNSPLHF. Here the CDR3 DNA reads TGTGCCAGCAGCTTAAGGGACACCAATTCACCCCTCCACTTT.

In regard to this clonotype: The junction shows a germline mismatch at one end, possibly a read error. V gene TRBV14 combines with J gene TRBJ2-1; D may be TRBD1 (5 bases). CDR1 and CDR2 (germline): SGHDN, FVKESK. CDR3 length: 15 amino acids. DNA for the CDR3: TGCGCCAGCAGCCCGCGAGAGACAGCTAGTTATGAGCAGTTCTTC. It yields the protein CASSPRETASYEQFF.

The gene calls are TRBV10-3 and TRBJ1-5, with 7 bases identical to TRBD1. The CDR3 totals 15 residues. The V segment lost 4 bases and the J segment 1 base; nucleotides outside the gene matches: 4. Looked up from germline, CDR1 is ENHRY and CDR2 is SYGVKD. CDR3 DNA sequence: TGTGCCATCAGTGCCGGGACAGCAAGCAATCAGCCCCAGCATTTT. Its protein product is CAISAGTASNQPQHF.

The chain joins TRBV20-1 to TRBJ2-1, with 8 nucleotides matching TRBD1. Trimming removed 5 bases from V and 9 bases from J; junction bases left unmatched: 6. Germline V gives CDR1 DFQATT, CDR2 SNEGSKA (reference sequence). The CDR3 spans 12 residues. The DNA of the CDR3 is TGCAGTGCTGGAAGGACAGGGACTGAGCAGTTCTTC. Amino acids: CSAGRTGTEQFF.

The chain's CDR3 is CASTGQGGNSPLHF. CDR3 coding DNA: TGTGCCAGCACCGGGCAGGGGGGTAATTCACCCCTCCACTTT. The chain uses TRBV25-1 and TRBJ1-6; 7 bases align to TRBD1. V lost 7 bases, J lost 6 bases, and 6 bases stayed unmatched. The CDR3 totals 14 residues. Germline lookup yields CDR1 MGHDK and CDR2 SYGVNS.

The chain carries TRBV7-9 and TRBJ2-1, with 9 bases fitting TRBD2. CDR1 SEHNR and CDR2 FQNEAQ come from the germline V gene (reference sequence). This CDR3 spans 17 amino acids. With V trimmed by 3 bases and J by 1 base, 7 bases remained unmatched. CDR3 sequence reads: CASSLSAGGFSYNEQFF. The CDR3 nucleotides are TGTGCCAGCAGCTTGTCAGCGGGAGGTTTTTCCTACAATGAGCAGTTCTTC.

J is TRBJ2-3 and V is TRBV7-2; D remains unclear. CDR1 is SGHTA, CDR2 FQGNSA, per germline. Trimming removed 5 bases from V and 2 bases from J, with 20 bases in between. CDR3 length equals 17 residues. CDR3 sequence: CASSPRAGLLTTDTQYF. In DNA, the CDR3 is TGTGCCAGCAGCCCCCGAGCCGGGTTACTGACCACAGATACGCAGTATTTT.

The gene calls are TRBV25-1 and TRBJ2-7, with D maybe TRBD1 (6 bases). V lost 4 bases and J 5 bases, leaving 18 bases between the germline ends. The CDR3 totals 15 residues. CDR1 is MGHDK and CDR2 is SYGVNS in the germline V gene. CDR3: CASSVLPDRIHEQYF. DNA for the CDR3: TGTGCCAGCAGTGTCCTACCCGACAGGATCCACGAGCAGTACTTC.

V usage is TRBV3-1 and J usage is TRBJ2-3; D remains ambiguous. With 4 bases removed from V and 6 bases from J, the gap between germline ends came to 5 bases. The length of the CDR3 is 11 residues. CDR1 is LGHDT and CDR2 is YNNKEL in the germline V gene (reference sequence). DNA of the CDR3: TGTGCCAGCAGCCTGTACGATACGCAGTATTTT. This gives the protein CASSLYDTQYF.

In its sample, this clonotype was seen once. The V and J genes are TRBV6-4 and TRBJ1-1; possibly TRBD1 for D (5 bases). This CDR3 has 16 amino acids. Germline V gene lookup returns CDR1 MRHNA and CDR2 SNTAGT. The V gene lost 6 bases and the J gene lost 6 bases, with 23 bases spanning the gap. CDR3 bases: TGTGCCAGCAGCCAATCCCAGCGGGAACAGGTCGCTGAAGCTTTCTTT. The encoded protein is CASSQSQREQVAEAFF.

This sequence joins TRBV7-9 and TRBJ1-1, with a tentative D call TRBD1 (6 bases). CDR3 length: 14 amino acids. Trimming removed 5 bases at V and 4 bases at J, with 14 bases between. Germline lookup yields CDR1 SEHNR and CDR2 FQNEAQ (reference sequence). The CDR3 loop reads CASSPWGGPTEAFF. CDR3 nucleotides: TGTGCCAGCAGCCCCTGGGGGGGGCCCACTGAAGCTTTCTTT.

In this sample, this clonotype turned up a few times. The chain couples TRBV19 to TRBJ1-1, with a possible D match to TRBD1 (5 bases). Trimming cost V 7 bases and J 0 bases, with 18 bases left between them. Germline loops: CDR1 LNHDA, CDR2 SQIVND (reference sequence). CDR3 length: 16 residues. DNA of the CDR3: TGTGCCAGTATGGCACTGGTCGGGACCATGAACACTGAAGCTTTCTTT. Translating it yields CASMALVGTMNTEAFF.

The table lists this clonotype with a few counts. V gene TRBV2 combines with J gene TRBJ1-2, with a tentative D call TRBD1 (5 bases). Per the germline V gene, CDR1 is SNHLY and CDR2 is FYNNEI. The ends were cut back, 3 bases at V and 6 bases at J, with 14 bases in the middle. The CDR3 totals 14 residues. Here the CDR3 reads CASSDLGGADGYTF. In DNA form, the CDR3 reads TGTGCCAGCAGTGATCTTGGAGGGGCGGATGGCTACACCTTC.

The chain combines TRBV5-1 with TRBJ2-3; the D gene is possibly TRBD1 (5 bases). The CDR3 runs to 15 residues. Germline V gene lookup returns CDR1 SGHRS and CDR2 YFSETQ. V shed 3 bases and J shed 4 bases, with 15 bases lying between them. Here the CDR3 DNA reads TGCGCCAGCAGCTCCCACCACTCACAGGCAGATACGCAGTATTTT. Protein sequence: CASSSHHSQADTQYF.